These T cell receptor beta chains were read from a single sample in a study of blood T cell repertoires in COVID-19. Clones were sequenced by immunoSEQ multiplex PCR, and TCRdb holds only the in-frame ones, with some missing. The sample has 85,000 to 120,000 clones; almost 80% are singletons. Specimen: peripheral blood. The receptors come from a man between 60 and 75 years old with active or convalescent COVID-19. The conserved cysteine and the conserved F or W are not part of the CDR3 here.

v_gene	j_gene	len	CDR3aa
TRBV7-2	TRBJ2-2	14	ASSLGASGRPGELF
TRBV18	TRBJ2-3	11	ASSPLSGDTQY
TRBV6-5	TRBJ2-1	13	ASGESAGGYNEQF
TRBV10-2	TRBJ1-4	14	ASSESQGSTNEKLF
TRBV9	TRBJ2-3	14	ASSVGLAAYTDTQY
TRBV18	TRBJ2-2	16	ASSLLTSGSLNTGELF
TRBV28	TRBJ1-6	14	ASSATTGVVGSPLH
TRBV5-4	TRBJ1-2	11	ASSGGQGNGYT
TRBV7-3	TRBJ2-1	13	ASSLIAGGANEQF
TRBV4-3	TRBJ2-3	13	ASSLSGREVDTQY
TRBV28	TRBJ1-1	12	ASGSVSLNTEAF
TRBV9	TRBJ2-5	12	ASSVAAGQETQY
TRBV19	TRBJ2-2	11	ASSIKGSGELF
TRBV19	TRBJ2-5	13	ASSVQAGGRETQY
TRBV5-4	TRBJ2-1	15	ASSLVVLAGVNNEQF
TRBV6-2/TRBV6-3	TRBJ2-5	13	ASSPLTSGRETQY
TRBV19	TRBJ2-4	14	ASSIALGVAKNIQY
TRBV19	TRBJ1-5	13	ASSIEGQGSQPQH
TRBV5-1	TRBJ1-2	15	ASSLETPRSLNYGYT
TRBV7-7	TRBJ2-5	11	ASSLEGGGTQY
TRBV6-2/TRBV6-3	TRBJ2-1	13	ASSYSNRIRDEQF
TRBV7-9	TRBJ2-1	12	ASSLDSISGSVV
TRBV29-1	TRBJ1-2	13	SVEGRFGKSSGYT
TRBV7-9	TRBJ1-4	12	ASSRATANEKLF
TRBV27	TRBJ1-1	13	ASSSSGTGRREAF
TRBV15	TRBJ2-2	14	ATSGPSYVDTGELF
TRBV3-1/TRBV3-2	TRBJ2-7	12	ASSQVRGRNEQY
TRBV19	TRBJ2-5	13	ASSIVGSGRETQY
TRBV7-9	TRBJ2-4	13	ASSFGLTPENIQY
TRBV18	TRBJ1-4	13	ASSPDGGKREKLF
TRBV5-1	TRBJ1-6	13	ASSLEQGVNSPLH
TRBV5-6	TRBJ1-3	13	ASSLAVLKGNTIY
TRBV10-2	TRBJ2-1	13	ASSLGQTAYNEQF
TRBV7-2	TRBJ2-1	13	ASSPSGLSYNEQF
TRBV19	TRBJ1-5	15	ASSPGSGQGAGQPQH